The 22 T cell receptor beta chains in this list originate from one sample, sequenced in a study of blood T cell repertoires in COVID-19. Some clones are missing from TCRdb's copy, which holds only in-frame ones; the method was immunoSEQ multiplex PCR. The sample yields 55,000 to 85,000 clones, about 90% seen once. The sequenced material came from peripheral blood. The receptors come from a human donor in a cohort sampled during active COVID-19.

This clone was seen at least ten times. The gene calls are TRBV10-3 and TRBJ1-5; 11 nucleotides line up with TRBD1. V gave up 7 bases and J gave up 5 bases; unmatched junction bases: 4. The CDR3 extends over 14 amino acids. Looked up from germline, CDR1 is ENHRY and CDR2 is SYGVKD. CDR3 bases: TGTGCCATCAAAGGACAGGGGGCAGATCAGCCCCAGCATTTT. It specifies CAIKGQGADQPQHF.

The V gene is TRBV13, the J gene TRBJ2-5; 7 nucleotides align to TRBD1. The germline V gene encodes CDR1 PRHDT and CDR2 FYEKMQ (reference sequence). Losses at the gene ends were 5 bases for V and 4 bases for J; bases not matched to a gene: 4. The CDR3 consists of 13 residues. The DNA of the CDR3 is TGTGCCAGCAGCCAAAACAGGGGAGAGACCCAGTACTTC. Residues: CASSQNRGETQYF.

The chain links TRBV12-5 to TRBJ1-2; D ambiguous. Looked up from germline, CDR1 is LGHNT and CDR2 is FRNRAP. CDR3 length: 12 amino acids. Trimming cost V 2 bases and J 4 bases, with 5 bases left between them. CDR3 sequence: CASGLSPYGYTF. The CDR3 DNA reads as TGTGCTAGTGGTTTGTCTCCCTATGGCTACACCTTC.

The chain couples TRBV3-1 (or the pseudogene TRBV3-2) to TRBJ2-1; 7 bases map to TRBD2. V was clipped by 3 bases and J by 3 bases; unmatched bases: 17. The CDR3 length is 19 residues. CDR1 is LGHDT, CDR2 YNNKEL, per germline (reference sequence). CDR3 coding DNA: TGTGCCAGCAGCCACGGGGTAAAGGGGAGCGGGGATCTCTACAATGAGCAGTTCTTC. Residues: CASSHGVKGSGDLYNEQFF.

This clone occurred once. For the CDR3, the DNA is TGCAGCGTTGCGGCCGCAGGTACCTACGAGCAGTACTTC. Translated, it gives CSVAAAGTYEQYF. The rearrangement uses TRBV29-1 and TRBJ2-7; D gene unclear. Trimming removed 4 bases from V and 2 bases from J, with 12 bases in between. The length of the CDR3 is 13 residues. CDR1 is SQVTM and CDR2 is ANQGSEA in the germline V gene.

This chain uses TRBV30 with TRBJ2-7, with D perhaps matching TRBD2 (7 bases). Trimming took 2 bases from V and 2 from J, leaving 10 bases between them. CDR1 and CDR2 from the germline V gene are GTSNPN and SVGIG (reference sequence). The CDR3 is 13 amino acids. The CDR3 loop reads CAWSRGGTYEQYF. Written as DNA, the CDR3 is TGTGCCTGGAGTAGGGGGGGGACCTACGAGCAGTACTTC.

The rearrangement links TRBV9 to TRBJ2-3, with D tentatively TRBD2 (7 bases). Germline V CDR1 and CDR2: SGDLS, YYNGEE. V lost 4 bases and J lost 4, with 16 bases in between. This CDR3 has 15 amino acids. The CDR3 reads CASSPRGGASDTQYF. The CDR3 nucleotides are TGTGCCAGCAGCCCTCGAGGGGGGGCGTCAGATACGCAGTATTTT.

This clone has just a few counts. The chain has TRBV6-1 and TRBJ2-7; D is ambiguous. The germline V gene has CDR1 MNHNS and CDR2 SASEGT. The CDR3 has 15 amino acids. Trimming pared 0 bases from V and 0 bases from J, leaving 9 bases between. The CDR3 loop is CASSEAVDFSYEQYF. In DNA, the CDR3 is TGTGCCAGCAGTGAAGCGGTAGACTTCTCCTACGAGCAGTACTTC.

CDR3: CASSHPGGVGILTGELFF. Written as DNA, the CDR3 is TGTGCCAGCAGTCATCCCGGGGGTGTGGGGATACTTACCGGGGAGCTGTTTTTT. The chain is built from TRBV6-6 and TRBJ2-2; the D gene is possibly TRBD2 (6 bases). Trimming left V 5 bases short and J 5 bases short, with 24 bases between. Germline CDR1 and CDR2: MNHNY and SVGAGI (reference sequence). This CDR3 comprises 18 residues.

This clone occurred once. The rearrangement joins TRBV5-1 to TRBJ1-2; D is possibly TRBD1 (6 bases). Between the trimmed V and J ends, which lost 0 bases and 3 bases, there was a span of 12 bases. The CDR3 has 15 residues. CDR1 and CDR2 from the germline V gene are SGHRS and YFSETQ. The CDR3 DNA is TGCGCCAGCAGCTTGGTAGGGGCAGGGGACTATGGCTACACCTTC. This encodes CASSLVGAGDYGYTF.

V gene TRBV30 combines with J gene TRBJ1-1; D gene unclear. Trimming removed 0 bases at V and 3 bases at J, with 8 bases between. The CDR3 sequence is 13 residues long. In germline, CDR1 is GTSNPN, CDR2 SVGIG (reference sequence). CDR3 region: CAWSVPGYTEAFF. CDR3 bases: TGTGCCTGGAGTGTACCCGGGTACACTGAAGCTTTCTTT.

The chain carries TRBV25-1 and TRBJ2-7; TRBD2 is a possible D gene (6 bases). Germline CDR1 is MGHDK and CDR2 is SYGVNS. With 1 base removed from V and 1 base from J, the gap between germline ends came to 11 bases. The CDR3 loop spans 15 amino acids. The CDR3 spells CASSEWGGSSYEQYF. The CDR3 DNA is TGTGCCAGCAGTGAATGGGGAGGTTCATCCTACGAGCAGTACTTC.

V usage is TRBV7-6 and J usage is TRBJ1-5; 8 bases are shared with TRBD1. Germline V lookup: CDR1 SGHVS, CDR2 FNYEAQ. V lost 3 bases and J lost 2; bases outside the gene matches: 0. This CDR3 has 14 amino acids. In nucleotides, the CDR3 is TGTGCCAGCAGCTTGGACAGGGGCAATCAGCCCCAGCATTTT. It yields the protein CASSLDRGNQPQHF.

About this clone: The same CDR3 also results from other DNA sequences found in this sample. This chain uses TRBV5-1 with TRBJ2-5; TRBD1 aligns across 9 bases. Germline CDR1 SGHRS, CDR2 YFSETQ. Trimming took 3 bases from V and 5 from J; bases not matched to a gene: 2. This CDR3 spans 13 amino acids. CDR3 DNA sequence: TGCGCCAGCAGCTCAGGACAGGGGGAGACCCAGTACTTC. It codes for CASSSGQGETQYF.

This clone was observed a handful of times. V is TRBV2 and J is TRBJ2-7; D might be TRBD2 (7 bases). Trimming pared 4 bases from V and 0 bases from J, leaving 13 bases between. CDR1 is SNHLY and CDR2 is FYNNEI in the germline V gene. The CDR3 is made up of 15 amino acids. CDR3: CASSGGRGASYEQYF. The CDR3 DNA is TGTGCCAGCAGTGGGGGACGGGGGGCCTCCTACGAGCAGTACTTC.

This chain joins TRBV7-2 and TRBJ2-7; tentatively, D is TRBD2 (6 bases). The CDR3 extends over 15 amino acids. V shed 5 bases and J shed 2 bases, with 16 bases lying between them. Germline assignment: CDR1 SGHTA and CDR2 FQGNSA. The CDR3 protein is CASSLAGGTAYEQYF. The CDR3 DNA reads TGTGCCAGCAGCCTGGCGGGCGGGACTGCCTACGAGCAGTACTTC.

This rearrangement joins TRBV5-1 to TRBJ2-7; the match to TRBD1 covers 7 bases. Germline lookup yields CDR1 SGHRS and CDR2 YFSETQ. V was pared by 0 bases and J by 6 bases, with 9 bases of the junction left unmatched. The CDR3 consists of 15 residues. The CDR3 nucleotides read TGCGCCAGCAGCTTGGACGGGACAGCGTCGGTCGAGCAGTACTTC. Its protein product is CASSLDGTASVEQYF.

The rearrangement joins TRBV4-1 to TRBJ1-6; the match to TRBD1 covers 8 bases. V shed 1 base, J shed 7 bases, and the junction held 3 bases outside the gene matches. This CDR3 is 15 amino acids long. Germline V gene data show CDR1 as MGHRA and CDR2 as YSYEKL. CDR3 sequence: CASSQADRDNSPLHF. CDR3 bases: TGCGCCAGCAGCCAAGCGGACAGGGACAATTCACCCCTCCACTTT.

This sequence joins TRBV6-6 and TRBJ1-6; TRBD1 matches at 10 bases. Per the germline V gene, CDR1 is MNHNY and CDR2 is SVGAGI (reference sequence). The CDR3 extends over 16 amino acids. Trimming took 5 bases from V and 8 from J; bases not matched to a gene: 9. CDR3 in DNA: TGTGCCAGCAGTGCCGAACGGGACAGGGGCTATTCACCCCTCCACTTT. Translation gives CASSAERDRGYSPLHF.

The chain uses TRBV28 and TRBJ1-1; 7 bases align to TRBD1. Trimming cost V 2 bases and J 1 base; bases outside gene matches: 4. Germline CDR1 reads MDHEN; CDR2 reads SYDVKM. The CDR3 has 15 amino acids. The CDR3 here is CASSLLQGGNTEAFF. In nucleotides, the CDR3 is TGTGCCAGCAGTTTACTCCAGGGGGGGAACACTGAAGCTTTCTTT.

CDR3 in amino acids: CASSVGTTGEAFF. For the CDR3, the DNA is TGTGCCAGCAGCGTGGGGACGACAGGGGAGGCTTTCTTT. The chain joins TRBV7-6 to TRBJ1-1; 8 positions match TRBD1. With 5 bases clipped from V and 11 bases from J, the junction kept 10 bases outside the gene matches. CDR3 size: 13 residues. The V gene's germline CDR1 is SGHVS and CDR2 FNYEAQ.

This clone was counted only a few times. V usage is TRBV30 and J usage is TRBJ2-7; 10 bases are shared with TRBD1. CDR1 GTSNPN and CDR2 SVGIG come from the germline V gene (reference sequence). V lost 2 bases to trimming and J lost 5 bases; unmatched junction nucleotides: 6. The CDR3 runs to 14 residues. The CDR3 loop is CAWSLGTGANEQYF. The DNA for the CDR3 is TGTGCCTGGAGTTTGGGGACAGGGGCTAACGAGCAGTACTTC.